This T cell receptor beta chain was found in a study of graft-versus-host responses after intestinal transplantation. Study findings and constraints: Peak circulating GvH clone levels were associated with early post-transplant HvG declines. GvH clones were found in recipient marrow; some appeared first in ileum or blood. Subjects displaying graft-donor T cell macrochimerism possessed elevated graft-versus-host to host-versus-graft clonal ratios inside allografts.

Note on this clone: Its target is not known.

The table came from immunoSEQ multiplex PCR; TCRdb's copy has only in-frame clones and leaves some out. The sample has approximately 90,000 clones, roughly 80% seen once; the top ten hold 0.83%. Deletions cut 4 bases from V and 4 bases from J, with 4 bases between. This CDR3 comprises 11 residues. The germline gives CDR1 GTSNPN, CDR2 SVGIG (reference sequence). Specimen: unstimulated CD4+ T cells sorted from spleen or lymph node cells, collected before intestinal transplant. The source is a human donor who received an intestinal transplant. The V and J genes are TRBV30 and TRBJ1-4; no reliable D call. CDR3: CAWTDNEKLFF. The CDR3, as DNA: TGTGCCTGGACAGATAATGAAAAACTGTTTTTT. Drawing the rest from reference TRBV30 and TRBJ1-4, the complete variable domain is SQTIHQWPATLVQPVGSPLSLECTVEGTSNPNLYWYRQAAGRGLQLLFYSVGIGQISSEVPQNLSASRPQDRQFILSSKKLLLSDSGFYLCAWTDNEKLFFGSGTQLSVL.